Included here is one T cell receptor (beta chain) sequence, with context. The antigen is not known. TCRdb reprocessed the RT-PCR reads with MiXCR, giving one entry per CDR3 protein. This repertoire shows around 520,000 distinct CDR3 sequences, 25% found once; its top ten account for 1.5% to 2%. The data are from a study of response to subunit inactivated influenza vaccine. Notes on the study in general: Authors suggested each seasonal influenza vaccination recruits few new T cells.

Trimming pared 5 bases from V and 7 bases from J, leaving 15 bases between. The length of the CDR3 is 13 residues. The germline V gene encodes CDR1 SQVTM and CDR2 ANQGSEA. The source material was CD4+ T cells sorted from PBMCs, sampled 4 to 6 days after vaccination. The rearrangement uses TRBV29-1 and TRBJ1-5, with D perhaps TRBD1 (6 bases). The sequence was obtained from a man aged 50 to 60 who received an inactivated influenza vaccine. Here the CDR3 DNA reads TGCAGCGTTAAACAGGGCCGCGGGCAGCCCCAGCATTTT. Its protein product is CSVKQGRGQPQHF.